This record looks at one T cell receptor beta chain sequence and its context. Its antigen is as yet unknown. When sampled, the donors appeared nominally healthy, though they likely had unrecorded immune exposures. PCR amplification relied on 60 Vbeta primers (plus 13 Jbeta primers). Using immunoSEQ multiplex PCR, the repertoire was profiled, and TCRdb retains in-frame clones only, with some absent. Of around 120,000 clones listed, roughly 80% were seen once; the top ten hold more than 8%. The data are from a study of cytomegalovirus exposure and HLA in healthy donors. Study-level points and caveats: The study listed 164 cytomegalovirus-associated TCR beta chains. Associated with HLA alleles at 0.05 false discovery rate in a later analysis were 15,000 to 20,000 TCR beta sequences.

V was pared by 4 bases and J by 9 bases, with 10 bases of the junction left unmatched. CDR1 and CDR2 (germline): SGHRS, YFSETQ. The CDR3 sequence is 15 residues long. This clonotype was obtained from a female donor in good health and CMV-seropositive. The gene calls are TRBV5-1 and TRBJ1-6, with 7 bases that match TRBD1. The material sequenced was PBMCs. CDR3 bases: TGCGCCAGCAGCCCGGGACAGAGAGAGGGTTCACCCCTCCACTTT. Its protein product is CASSPGQREGSPLHF. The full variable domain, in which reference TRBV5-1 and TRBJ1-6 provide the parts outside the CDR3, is KAGVTQTPRYLIKTRGQQVTLSCSPISGHRSVSWYQQTPGQGLQFLFEYFSETQRNKGNFPGRFSGRQFSNSRSEMNVSTLELGDSALYLCASSPGQREGSPLHFGNGTRLTVT.